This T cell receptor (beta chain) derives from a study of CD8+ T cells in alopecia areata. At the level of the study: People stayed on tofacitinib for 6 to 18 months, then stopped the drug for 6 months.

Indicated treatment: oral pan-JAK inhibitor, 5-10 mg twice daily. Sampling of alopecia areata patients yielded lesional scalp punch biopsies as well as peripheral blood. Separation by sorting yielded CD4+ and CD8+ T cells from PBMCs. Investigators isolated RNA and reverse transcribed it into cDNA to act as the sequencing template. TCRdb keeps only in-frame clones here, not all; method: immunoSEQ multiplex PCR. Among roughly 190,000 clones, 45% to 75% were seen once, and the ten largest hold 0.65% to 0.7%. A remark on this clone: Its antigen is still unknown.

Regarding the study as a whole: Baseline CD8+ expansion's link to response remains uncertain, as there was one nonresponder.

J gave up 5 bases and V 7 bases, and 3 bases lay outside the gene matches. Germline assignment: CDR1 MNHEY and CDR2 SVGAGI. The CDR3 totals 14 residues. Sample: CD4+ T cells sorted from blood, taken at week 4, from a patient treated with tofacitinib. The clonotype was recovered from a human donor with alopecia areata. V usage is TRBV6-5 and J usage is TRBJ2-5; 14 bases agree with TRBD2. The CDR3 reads CASKTSGRAETQYF. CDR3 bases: TGTGCCAGCAAGACTAGCGGGAGGGCGGAGACCCAGTACTTC.